Shown below are 26 T cell receptor beta chains from a single sample sequenced in a study of vaccination and CD4 T cells after COVID-19. Treatment denoted: roughly 10-day PBMC culture with coronavirus spike peptide pools or control peptides (ViraFEST assay). Researchers used the Oncomine TCR Beta short-read assay to sequence DNA from cultured CD4+ T cells. TCRdb recomputed calls from the PCR reads with MiXCR, one row per CDR3 protein. This table has fewer than 9,500 distinct CDR3 sequences, around 62% appearing once. What these receptors recognize is not known. Specimen: CD4+ T cells from blood, cultured in vitro. The receptors come from a human donor who had recovered from COVID-19.

The rearrangement joins TRBV2 to TRBJ1-2; D gene uncertain. The CDR3 has 15 residues. V dropped 6 bases and J dropped 7 bases, with 21 bases sitting between them. Per the germline V gene, CDR1 is SNHLY and CDR2 is FYNNEI. The CDR3 sequence is CASRNPWAQDSGYTF. The CDR3 region has the DNA TGTGCCAGCAGGAACCCCTGGGCGCAGGATAGTGGCTACACCTTC.

V is TRBV7-3 and J is TRBJ2-2; TRBD1 matches 9 bases. CDR3 size: 19 residues. Germline trimming cut 3 bases from V and 4 bases from J; bases unmatched to any gene: 15. The V gene's germline CDR1 is SGHTA and CDR2 FQGTGA. The CDR3 DNA follows: TGTGCCAGCAGCTTGGGTCTAAACAGGGGGCCGGGCTCCACCGGGGAGCTGTTTTTT. The encoded protein is CASSLGLNRGPGSTGELFF.

The chain joins TRBV24-1 to TRBJ1-2, with a tentative D call TRBD1 (6 bases). The CDR3 contains 13 residues. Trimming removed 5 bases at V and 7 bases at J, with 13 bases between. Looked up from germline, CDR1 is KGHDR and CDR2 is SFDVKD. The CDR3 DNA is TGTGCCACCAGTGCATATACAGGGAGTGGCTACACCTTC. This sequence encodes CATSAYTGSGYTF.

The gene calls are TRBV11-1 and TRBJ2-3; 10 positions agree with TRBD1. Germline CDR1 is SGHAT and CDR2 is FQDESV (reference sequence). This CDR3 has 16 residues. Trimming cost V 3 bases and J 5 bases; bases outside gene matches: 8. CDR3 nucleotides: TGTGCCAGCAGCTTGACAGGGGGCGCGGTAGGAGATACGCAGTATTTT. Translation gives CASSLTGGAVGDTQYF.

The chain joins TRBV12-3 or TRBV12-4 to TRBJ2-2; 8 bases map to TRBD1. After removal of 6 bases from V and 1 base from J, the junction contained 10 bases not matched to a gene. This CDR3 is 17 amino acids long. The chain's CDR3 is CASRRNQGAWNTGELFF. The CDR3 region has the DNA TGTGCCAGCAGGCGGAACCAGGGGGCCTGGAACACCGGGGAGCTGTTTTTT.

This rearrangement joins TRBV27 to TRBJ2-1; no definite D call. This CDR3 contains 14 residues. V dropped 5 bases and J dropped 6 bases, with 14 bases sitting between them. Germline V gene sequence: CDR1 MNHEY, CDR2 SMNVEV (reference sequence). In DNA, the CDR3 is TGTGCCAGCAGTCCCCTGGGCCGCGGCAATGAGCAGTTCTTC. It codes for CASSPLGRGNEQFF.

The chain has TRBV7-9 and TRBJ1-2, with TRBD1 as a possible D gene (6 bases). Deletions cut 1 base from V and 5 bases from J, with 17 bases between. Germline-derived CDR1 and CDR2 are SEHNR and FQNEAQ (reference sequence). The CDR3 covers 16 residues. The CDR3 DNA sequence: TGTGCCAGCAGCTTAGGGGACACCCTTAGTGTTTATGGCTACACCTTC. Its translation: CASSLGDTLSVYGYTF.

This chain connects TRBV19 to TRBJ1-6; the D is unclear. Trimming stripped 1 base from V and 9 bases from J, with 10 bases between. Germline V gene sequence: CDR1 LNHDA, CDR2 SQIVND (reference sequence). The CDR3 is 14 residues long. The CDR3 reads CASSIVTRFSPLHF. In DNA form, the CDR3 reads TGTGCCAGTAGTATAGTGACCAGATTTTCACCCCTCCACTTT. Together with reference TRBV19 and TRBJ1-6, the CDR3 gives the full variable domain: DGGITQSPKYLFRKEGQNVTLSCEQNLNHDAMYWYRQDPGQGLRLIYYSQIVNDFQKGDIAEGYSVSREKKESFPLTVTSAQKNPTAFYLCASSIVTRFSPLHFGNGTRLTVT.

The chain has TRBV21-1 and TRBJ2-7. TRBV21-1 is described as a pseudogene. This CDR3 spans 14 amino acids. Here the CDR3 DNA reads TGTGCCAGCAGCAAAGAGGCAGGAGAGTACGAGCAGTACTTC. It specifies CASSKEAGEYEQYF.

This clonotype was detected a few times. The chain recombines TRBV20-1 with TRBJ2-7; D is tentatively TRBD1 or TRBD2 (7 bases each). The CDR3 runs 15 residues. Germline CDR1 and CDR2: DFQATT and SNEGSKA (reference sequence). Trimming took 0 bases from V and 2 from J, leaving 14 bases between them. CDR3 in amino acids: CSAREGGGQTYEQYF. The CDR3 region has the DNA TGCAGTGCTAGAGAGGGGGGGGGACAGACCTACGAGCAGTACTTC.

This clonotype was counted only a few times. J is TRBJ2-5 and V is TRBV20-1, with TRBD2 matching 7 bases. Germline CDR1 DFQATT, CDR2 SNEGSKA (reference sequence). This CDR3 has 15 residues. The V and J ends lost 6 bases and 2 bases, in that order; junction bases with no gene match: 12. The CDR3 nucleotides read TGCAGTGCCCCGGCACAGCTAGCGGTACAAGAGACCCAGTACTTC. It is translated as CSAPAQLAVQETQYF.

The chain is built from TRBV27 and TRBJ1-2; a possible D gene is TRBD1 (5 bases). Germline V CDR1 and CDR2: MNHEY, SMNVEV (reference sequence). The CDR3 spans 14 residues. V was shortened by 2 bases and J by 4 bases, with 11 bases between the two germline ends. The CDR3 DNA is TGTGCCAGCAGTTTACAGGGAGGCATCTATGGCTACACCTTC. Encoded protein: CASSLQGGIYGYTF.

This clonotype showed up just a few times. This chain uses TRBV11-3 with TRBJ1-2; 9 bases match TRBD1. This CDR3 has 15 amino acids. Germline-derived CDR1 and CDR2 are SGHNT and YENEEA. J lost 3 bases, V lost 5 bases, and 7 bases had no gene match. DNA of the CDR3: TGTGCCAGCAGCCCCAGACAGGGGGTCGACTATGGCTACACCTTC. Amino acid sequence: CASSPRQGVDYGYTF. The full variable domain, in which reference TRBV11-3 and TRBJ1-2 provide the parts outside the CDR3, is EAGVVQSPRYKIIEKKQPVAFWCNPISGHNTLYWYLQNLGQGPELLIRYENEEAVDDSQLPKDRFSAERLKGVDSTLKIQPAELGDSAVYLCASSPRQGVDYGYTFGSGTRLTVV.

This clonotype is labeled as large. The chain carries TRBV7-2 and TRBJ2-1; 7 bases align to TRBD2. CDR1 is SGHTA and CDR2 is FQGNSA in the germline V gene. The junction had 9 bases not matched to a gene; V was cut back by 6 bases and J by 4 bases. This CDR3 region has 15 residues. The CDR3: CASSPRGGRYNEQFF. CDR3 in DNA: TGTGCCAGCAGTCCCCGGGGCGGGAGATACAATGAGCAGTTCTTC.

The V and J genes are TRBV5-6 and TRBJ1-5, with D possibly being TRBD1 (5 bases). Looked up from germline, CDR1 is SGHDT and CDR2 is YYEEEE. V shed 1 base and J shed 2 bases, with 10 bases lying between them. This CDR3 has 15 amino acids. The DNA of the CDR3 is TGTGCCAGCAGCTTGATCGGGGCTGGCAATCAGCCCCAGCATTTT. It codes for CASSLIGAGNQPQHF.

The chain combines TRBV6-4 with TRBJ2-3; 11 bases agree with TRBD2. From germline, CDR1 is MRHNA and CDR2 SNTAGT. The length of the CDR3 is 15 residues. The V and J ends lost 6 bases and 2 bases, in that order; junction bases with no gene match: 4. CDR3 in DNA: TGTGCCAGCAGCCCGGGACTAGCGGACACAGATACGCAGTATTTT. This gives the protein CASSPGLADTDTQYF.

The J gene is TRBJ1-6, the V gene TRBV27; no reliable D call. Germline CDR1 MNHEY, CDR2 SMNVEV (reference sequence). CDR3 length: 13 amino acids. The germline V and J ends were trimmed by 7 bases and 9 bases, with 13 bases remaining between them. CDR3 residues: CASKAQSSSPLHF. CDR3 in DNA: TGTGCCAGCAAAGCCCAAAGCAGTTCACCCCTCCACTTT.

The V gene is TRBV20-1, the J gene TRBJ1-1; TRBD1 is a possible D gene (6 bases). V was clipped by 0 bases and J by 5 bases, with 13 bases between them. Germline assignment: CDR1 DFQATT and CDR2 SNEGSKA (reference sequence). The CDR3 is made up of 14 amino acids. Here the CDR3 DNA reads TGCAGTGCTAGAGAGGGGGGCAGGGGTACTGAAGCTTTCTTT. Amino acids: CSAREGGRGTEAFF.

The genes are TRBV28 and TRBJ2-2; 14 bases align to TRBD2. V lost 7 bases and J lost 1; bases outside the gene matches: 8. There are 18 residues in the CDR3. Germline V gene data show CDR1 as MDHEN and CDR2 as SYDVKM. The CDR3 loop is CASKRLAGGSRNTGELFF. In DNA form, the CDR3 reads TGTGCCAGCAAAAGACTAGCGGGAGGGTCGAGGAACACCGGGGAGCTGTTTTTT. The full variable domain, its missing parts supplied by reference TRBV28 and TRBJ2-2, is DVKVTQSSRYLVKRTGEKVFLECVQDMDHENMFWYRQDPGLGLRLIYFSYDVKMKEKGDIPEGYSVSREKKERFSLILESASTNQTSMYLCASKRLAGGSRNTGELFFGEGSRLTVL.

The V and J genes are TRBV7-9 and TRBJ1-2; possibly TRBD1 for D (6 bases). Per germline, CDR1 SEHNR and CDR2 FQNEAQ (reference sequence). The CDR3 covers 17 residues. V was shortened by 5 bases and J by 3 bases, with 22 bases between the two germline ends. The CDR3 DNA reads as TGTGCCAGCAGCCCAACCCCCTTGGGAGGGGGGGACTATGGCTACACCTTC. This translates into CASSPTPLGGGDYGYTF.

V is TRBV4-3 and J is TRBJ2-7; 14 bases map to TRBD2. With 4 bases clipped from V and 7 bases from J, the junction kept 9 bases outside the gene matches. Germline V gives CDR1 LGHNA, CDR2 YSLEER. The CDR3 spans 16 residues. This chain's CDR3 is CASSPGTSGSMWEQYF. CDR3 bases: TGCGCCAGCAGCCCGGGGACTAGCGGGAGTATGTGGGAGCAGTACTTC.

The chain recombines TRBV6-4 with TRBJ1-2; unclear D gene. The CDR3 is made up of 14 amino acids. The V end lost 7 bases, the J end lost 5 bases, and 17 bases lay between the germline ends. Germline lookup yields CDR1 MRHNA and CDR2 SNTAGT. CDR3 DNA: TGTGCCAGCAAGTATGACCTCTCGGGGTATGGCTACACCTTC. Residues: CASKYDLSGYGYTF.

The rearrangement joins TRBV7-3 to TRBJ1-5, with 11 bases lining up with TRBD1. From germline, CDR1 is SGHTA and CDR2 FQGTGA. V gave up 4 bases and J gave up 11 bases; unmatched junction bases: 10. The length of the CDR3 is 15 residues. CDR3 sequence (DNA): TGTGCCAGCAGCTCGGGACAGGGGGACTCAGTGGCCCAGCATTTT. Protein: CASSSGQGDSVAQHF.

This clonotype was counted only a few times. V and J are TRBV28 and TRBJ1-6, with D possibly TRBD1 on 5 matching bases. The V end was cut by 8 bases, the J end by 18 bases, with 20 bases between. The CDR3 covers 12 residues. CDR1 is MDHEN, CDR2 SYDVKM, per germline. The CDR3, as DNA: TGTGCCAGCGCCCCGGGGGGAAAGACAGCCCACTTT. It translates to CASAPGGKTAHF.

This clonotype was observed a single time. The chain employs TRBV19 and TRBJ2-3; D is perhaps TRBD2 (6 bases). The V and J ends lost 3 bases and 0 bases respectively, with 13 bases between them. The CDR3 is 16 residues long. CDR1 is LNHDA and CDR2 is SQIVND in the germline V gene (reference sequence). CDR3: CASSIIGTQSTDTQYF. The CDR3 nucleotides read TGTGCCAGTAGTATTATCGGGACTCAGAGCACAGATACGCAGTATTTT.

The V and J genes are TRBV20-1 and TRBJ2-7; 10 nucleotides match TRBD2. Germline V gives CDR1 DFQATT, CDR2 SNEGSKA (reference sequence). The CDR3 covers 15 residues. V lost 6 bases, J lost 2 bases, and 10 bases stayed unmatched. The CDR3 here is CSARLAGYKPYEQYF. CDR3 DNA: TGCAGTGCCAGACTAGCGGGCTATAAACCCTACGAGCAGTACTTC.